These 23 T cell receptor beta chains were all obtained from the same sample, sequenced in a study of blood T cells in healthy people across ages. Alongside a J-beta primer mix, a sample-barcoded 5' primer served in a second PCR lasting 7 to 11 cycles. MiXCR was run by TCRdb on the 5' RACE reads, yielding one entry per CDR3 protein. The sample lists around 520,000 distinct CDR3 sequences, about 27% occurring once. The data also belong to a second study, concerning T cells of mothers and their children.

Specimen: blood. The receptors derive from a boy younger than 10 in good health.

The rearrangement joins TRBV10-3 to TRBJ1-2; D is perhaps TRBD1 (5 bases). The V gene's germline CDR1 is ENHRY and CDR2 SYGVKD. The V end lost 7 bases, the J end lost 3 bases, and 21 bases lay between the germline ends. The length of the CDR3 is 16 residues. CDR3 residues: CAIKLTGRGDYYGYTF. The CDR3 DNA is TGTGCCATCAAGTTAACAGGTCGGGGAGACTACTATGGCTACACCTTC.

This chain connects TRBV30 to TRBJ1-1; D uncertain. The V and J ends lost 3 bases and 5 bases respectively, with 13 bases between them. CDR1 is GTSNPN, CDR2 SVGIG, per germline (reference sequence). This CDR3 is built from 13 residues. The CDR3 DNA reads TGTGCCTGGAGGGAGGGATGGCGAACTGAAGCTTTCTTT. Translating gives CAWREGWRTEAFF.

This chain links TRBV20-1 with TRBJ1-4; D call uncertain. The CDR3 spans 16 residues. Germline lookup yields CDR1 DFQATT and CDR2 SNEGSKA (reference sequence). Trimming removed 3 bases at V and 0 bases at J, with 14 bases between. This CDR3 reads CSASPPGRATNEKLFF. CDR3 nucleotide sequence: TGCAGTGCTAGTCCGCCGGGGAGAGCAACTAATGAAAAACTGTTTTTT.

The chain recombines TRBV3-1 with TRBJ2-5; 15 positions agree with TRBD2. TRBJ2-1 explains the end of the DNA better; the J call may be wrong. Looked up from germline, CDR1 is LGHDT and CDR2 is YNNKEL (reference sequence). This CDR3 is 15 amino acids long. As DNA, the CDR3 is TGTGCCAGCAGCCGGGGACTAGCGGGAGGTTCTGAGCAGTTCTTC. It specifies CASSRGLAGGSEQFF.

CDR3 nucleotides: TGTGCCAGCAGTGGGACCGAGGAAAAACTGTTTTTT. It encodes CASSGTEEKLFF. V usage is TRBV6-8 and J usage is TRBJ1-4, with D perhaps matching TRBD1 (5 bases). Germline assignment: CDR1 MNHGY and CDR2 SAAAGT. The CDR3 is made up of 12 amino acids. V gave up 5 bases and J gave up 8 bases, with 9 bases separating them.

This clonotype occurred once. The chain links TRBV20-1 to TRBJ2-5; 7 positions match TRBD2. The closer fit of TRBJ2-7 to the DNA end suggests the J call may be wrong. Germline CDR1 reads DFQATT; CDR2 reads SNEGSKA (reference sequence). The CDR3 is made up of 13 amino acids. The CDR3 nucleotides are TGCAGTGCTACCGGGACTAACCGACCCGAGCAGTACTTC. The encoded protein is CSATGTNRPEQYF.

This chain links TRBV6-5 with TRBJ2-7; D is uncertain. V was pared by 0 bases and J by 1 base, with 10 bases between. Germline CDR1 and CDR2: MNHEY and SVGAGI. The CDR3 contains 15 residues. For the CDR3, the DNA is TGTGCCAGCAGTTACTCCCCGGACGGTTCCTACGAGCAGTACTTC. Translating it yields CASSYSPDGSYEQYF.

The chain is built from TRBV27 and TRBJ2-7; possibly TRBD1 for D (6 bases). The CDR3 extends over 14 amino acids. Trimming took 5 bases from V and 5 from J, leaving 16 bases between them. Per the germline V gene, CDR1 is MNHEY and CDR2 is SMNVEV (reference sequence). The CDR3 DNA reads TGTGCCAGCAGTGCAAGGGGCAGGGGCCACGAGCAGTACTTC. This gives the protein CASSARGRGHEQYF.

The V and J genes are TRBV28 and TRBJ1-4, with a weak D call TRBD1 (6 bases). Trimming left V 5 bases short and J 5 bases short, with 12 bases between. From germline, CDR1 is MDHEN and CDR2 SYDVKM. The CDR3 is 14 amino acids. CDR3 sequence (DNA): TGTGCCAGCAGTCGATGGGGGCCAAATGAAAAACTGTTTTTT. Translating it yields CASSRWGPNEKLFF.

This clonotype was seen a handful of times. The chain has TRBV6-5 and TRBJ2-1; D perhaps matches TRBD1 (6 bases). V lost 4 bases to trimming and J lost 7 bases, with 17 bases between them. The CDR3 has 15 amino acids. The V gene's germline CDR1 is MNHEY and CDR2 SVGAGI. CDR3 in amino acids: CASSSPGGRGNEQFF. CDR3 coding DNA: TGTGCCAGCAGTTCCCCCGGTGGCAGGGGAAATGAGCAGTTCTTC.

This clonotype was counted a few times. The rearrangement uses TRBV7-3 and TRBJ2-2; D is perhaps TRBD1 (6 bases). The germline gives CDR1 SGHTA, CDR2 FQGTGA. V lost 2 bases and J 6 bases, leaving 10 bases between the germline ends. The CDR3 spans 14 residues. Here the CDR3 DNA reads TGTGCCAGCAGCTTACAGGGGTTAGCCGGGGAGCTGTTTTTT. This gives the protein CASSLQGLAGELFF.

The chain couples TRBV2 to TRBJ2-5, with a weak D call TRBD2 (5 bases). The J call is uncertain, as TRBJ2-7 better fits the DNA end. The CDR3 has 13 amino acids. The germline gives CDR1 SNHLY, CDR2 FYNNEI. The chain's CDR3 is CASSARGTYEQYF. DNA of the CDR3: TGTGCCAGCAGTGCGAGAGGGACCTACGAGCAGTACTTC.

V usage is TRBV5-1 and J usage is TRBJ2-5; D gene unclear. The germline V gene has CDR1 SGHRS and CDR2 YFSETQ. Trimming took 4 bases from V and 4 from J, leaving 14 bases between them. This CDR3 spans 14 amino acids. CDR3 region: CASSAQTQAETQYF. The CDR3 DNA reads TGCGCCAGCAGCGCCCAGACGCAGGCAGAGACCCAGTACTTC. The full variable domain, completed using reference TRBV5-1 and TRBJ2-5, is KAGVTQTPRYLIKTRGQQVTLSCSPISGHRSVSWYQQTPGQGLQFLFEYFSETQRNKGNFPGRFSGRQFSNSRSEMNVSTLELGDSALYLCASSAQTQAETQYFGPGTRLLVL.

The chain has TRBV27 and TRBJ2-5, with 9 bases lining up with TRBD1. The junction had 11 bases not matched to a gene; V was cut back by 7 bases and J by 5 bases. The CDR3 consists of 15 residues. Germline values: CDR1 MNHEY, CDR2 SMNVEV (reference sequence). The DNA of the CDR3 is TGTGCCAGCAAGACCGGGACAGGGTATAAGGAGACCCAGTACTTC. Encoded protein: CASKTGTGYKETQYF.

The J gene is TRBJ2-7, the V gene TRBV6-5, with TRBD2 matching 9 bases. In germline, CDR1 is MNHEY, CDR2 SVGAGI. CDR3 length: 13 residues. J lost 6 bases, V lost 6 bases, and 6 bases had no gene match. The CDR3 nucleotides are TGTGCCAGCAGAGGGGCGGGAGGGTTCGAGCAGTACTTC. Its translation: CASRGAGGFEQYF.

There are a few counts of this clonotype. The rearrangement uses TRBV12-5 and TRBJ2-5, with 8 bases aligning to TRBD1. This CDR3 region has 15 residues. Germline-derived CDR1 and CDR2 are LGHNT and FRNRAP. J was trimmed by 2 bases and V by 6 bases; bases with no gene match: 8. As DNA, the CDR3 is TGTGCTAGTGGCACAGGGGGAGATTGGCAAGAGACCCAGTACTTC. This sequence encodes CASGTGGDWQETQYF.

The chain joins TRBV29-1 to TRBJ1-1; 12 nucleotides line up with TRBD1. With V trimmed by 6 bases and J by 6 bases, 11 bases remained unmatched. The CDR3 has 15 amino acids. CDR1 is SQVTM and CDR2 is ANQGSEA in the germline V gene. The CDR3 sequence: CSVGQGAGMHPEAFF. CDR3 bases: TGCAGCGTGGGACAGGGGGCCGGGATGCATCCTGAAGCTTTCTTT. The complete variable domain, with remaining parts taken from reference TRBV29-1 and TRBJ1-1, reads SAVISQKPSRDICQRGTSLTIQCQVDSQVTMMFWYRQQPGQSLTLIATANQGSEATYESGFVIDKFPISRPNLTFSTLTVSNMSPEDSSIYLCSVGQGAGMHPEAFFGQGTRLTVV.

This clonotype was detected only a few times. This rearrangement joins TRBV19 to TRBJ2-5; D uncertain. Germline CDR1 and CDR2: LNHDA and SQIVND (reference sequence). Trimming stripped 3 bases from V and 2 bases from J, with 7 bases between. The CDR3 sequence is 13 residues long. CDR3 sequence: CASSIRQQETQYF. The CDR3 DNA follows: TGTGCCAGTAGTATCCGGCAGCAAGAGACCCAGTACTTC.

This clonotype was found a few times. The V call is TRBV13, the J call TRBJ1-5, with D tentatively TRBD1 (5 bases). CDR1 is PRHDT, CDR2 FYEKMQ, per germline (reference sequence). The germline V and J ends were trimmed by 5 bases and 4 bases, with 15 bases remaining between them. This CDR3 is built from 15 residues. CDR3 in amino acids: CASSAGAGSNQPQHF. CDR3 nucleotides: TGTGCCAGCAGCGCCGGGGCAGGGAGTAATCAGCCCCAGCATTTT.

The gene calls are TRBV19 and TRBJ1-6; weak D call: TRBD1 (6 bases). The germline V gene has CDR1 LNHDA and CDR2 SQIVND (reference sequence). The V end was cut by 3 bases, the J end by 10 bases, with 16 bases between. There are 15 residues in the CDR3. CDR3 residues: CASSIGPGGGSPLHF. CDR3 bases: TGTGCCAGTAGTATCGGTCCGGGGGGCGGCTCACCCCTCCACTTT. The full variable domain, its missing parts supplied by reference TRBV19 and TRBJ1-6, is DGGITQSPKYLFRKEGQNVTLSCEQNLNHDAMYWYRQDPGQGLRLIYYSQIVNDFQKGDIAEGYSVSREKKESFPLTVTSAQKNPTAFYLCASSIGPGGGSPLHFGNGTRLTVT.

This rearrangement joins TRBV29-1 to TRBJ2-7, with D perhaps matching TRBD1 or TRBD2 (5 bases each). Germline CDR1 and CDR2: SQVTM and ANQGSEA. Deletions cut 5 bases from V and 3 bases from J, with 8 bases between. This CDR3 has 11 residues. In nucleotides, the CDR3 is TGCAGCGTTCTGGGGGACTACGAGCAGTACTTC. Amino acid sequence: CSVLGDYEQYF.

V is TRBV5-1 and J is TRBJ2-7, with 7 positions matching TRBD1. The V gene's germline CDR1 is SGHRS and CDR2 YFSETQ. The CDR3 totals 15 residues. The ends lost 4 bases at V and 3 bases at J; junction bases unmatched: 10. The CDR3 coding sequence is TGCGCCAGCAGCCCATCTTTAGGGACAGTCTACGAGCAGTACTTC. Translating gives CASSPSLGTVYEQYF.

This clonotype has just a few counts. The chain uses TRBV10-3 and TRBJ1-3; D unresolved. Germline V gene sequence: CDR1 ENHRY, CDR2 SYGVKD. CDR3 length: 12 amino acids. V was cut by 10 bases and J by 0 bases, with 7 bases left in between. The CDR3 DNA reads TGTGCCACCGAGAGCTCTGGAAACACCATATATTTT. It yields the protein CATESSGNTIYF.